Below, one TCR beta chain is given with its context. Its cognate antigen has yet to be identified. No much larger clonotype is one base removed from it; base qualities were not supplied. The immunoSEQ Assay, a bias-controlled multiplex PCR, was used to amplify TCRbeta CDR3 regions from genomic DNA. In the paper's pipeline: The number of nucleated cells in each sample was estimated from the amplification of reference gene primers within the assay. Sequence reads were collapsed and filtered to measure the absolute abundance of every unique TCRbeta CDR3 rearrangement. For each sample, productive Simpson clonality was calculated as the square root of Simpson's diversity index across productive rearrangements. In its TCRdb copy, this immuneACCESS table keeps in-frame sequences only and misses some clones. Where compared with another copy, unresolved V genes explain less than half of these, and the others have no known cause. The V and J calls and clone size come from that table; D and trimming were worked out from the DNA. The table for this sample lists 330,000 or so clones; about 90% of them were counted only once. Clones ranked in the top ten supply about 2.7% of the sample.

Spanning cysteine to phenylalanine, the CDR3 consists of 17 amino acids. Of all the DNA, just the CDR3 is kept, 51 bases in frame from base 1. The germline V and J ends show losses of 1 base and 0 bases respectively, and no gene match explains 5 bases of the junction. CDR1 KGHSH and CDR2 LQKENI are derived from the germline V gene. This sample is drawn from a study of blood T cell repertoires in COVID-19 (dated by TCRdb to 2018 to 2021). For context, the study as a whole: Samples covering the acute and convalescent phases of COVID-19 were provided by collaborators in the United States, Italy and Spain. Deeply sampled blood TCRbeta repertoires from subjects exposed to, actively infected with, or recovered from COVID-19 were included in the dataset. The prospective study material was composed of cDNA or gDNA derived from T cells, B-cell-depleted T cells, or PBMCs. The repertoires were made available in a free public database intended to serve as a resource for research on the immune response to SARS-CoV-2. The samples were drawn from two sources: the first 160 participants of the ongoing ImmuneRACE study, and 1,000 to 1,500 subjects contributed by 6 global collaborators. Where HLA class I and class II types were available, the types were taken from metadata supplied by the sample provider, not from assay-based typing. The sample metadata nearly always contained a de-identified subject ID, COVID-19 status, age in years and sex.

Study-level results and caveats: The quantity of clinical and demographic metadata differed by source and by participant and was supplied without curation.

Participants in the prospective study were enrolled through a virtual design, were aged about 18 to 90 years, and lived in 20 to 30 United States geographic areas. Cohort assignment in the prospective study relied on participant-reported clinical history from a screening survey and a study questionnaire. ImmuneRACE Cohort 3 recovered participants were defined by two consecutive negative NP/OP PCR tests, healthcare professional clearance, or symptom resolution. In the prospective study, whole blood, serum and a nasopharyngeal or oropharyngeal swab were collected from each participant by mobile phlebotomists. Additional blood draws and questionnaires over an approximately two-month period could optionally be provided by prospective study participants. Blood samples from the prospective study were shipped frozen or at room temperature prior to DNA extraction.

The clonotype originates from a woman aged 25 to 39 who had recovered from COVID-19. This chain is built from TRBV18 and TRBJ2-1; 8 nucleotides in the junction match TRBD1. The source material was PBMCs or T cells enriched from blood (not recorded which). DNA sequence: TGTGCCAGCTCACCACGTGACAGGGGTACCTCCTACAATGAGCAGTTCTTC. This encodes CASSPRDRGTSYNEQFF. Extended through the reference TRBV18 and TRBJ2-1 proteins, this CDR3 yields the full variable domain: NAGVMQNPRHLVRRRGQEARLRCSPMKGHSHVYWYRQLPEEGLKFMVYLQKENIIDESGMPKERFSAEFPKEGPSILRIQQVVRGDSAAYFCASSPRDRGTSYNEQFFGPGTRLTVL.